One and the same sample provided the 27 T cell receptor beta chains below, sequenced in a study of T cells in Graves' hyperthyroidism and ophthalmopathy. Amplified TCR beta CDR3 regions derived from RNA transcripts. The primer set for the first-round RT-PCR of the TCR CDR3 was HTBI. TCRdb ran MiXCR on the multiplex PCR reads and lists one entry per CDR3 protein. The sample lists 490,000 or so distinct CDR3 sequences, 15% to 20% occurring once. Sample: blood. These receptors all come from a man aged 40-49 years with Graves' ophthalmopathy.

The rearrangement joins TRBV11-2 to TRBJ2-1; D possibly corresponds to TRBD2 (5 bases). The CDR3 covers 15 residues. V lost 7 bases and J 7 bases, leaving 20 bases between the germline ends. Germline CDR1 and CDR2: SGHAT and FQNNGV. The CDR3 nucleotides are TGTGCCAGCACTCTAACCCGCGGGCCCCAAAATGAGCAGTTCTTC. It encodes CASTLTRGPQNEQFF.

This clonotype was counted only a few times. The rearrangement uses TRBV7-3 and TRBJ2-1, with 10 bases identical to TRBD2. The trim removed 1 base at V and 6 bases at J, leaving 6 bases unmatched. There are 16 residues in the CDR3. Germline V gives CDR1 SGHTA, CDR2 FQGTGA. The CDR3 nucleotides read TGTGCCAGCAGCTTAAGGCGGGCTAGCGGGAGCAATGAGCAGTTCTTC. Translated, it gives CASSLRRASGSNEQFF.

This clonotype was observed at least ten times. CDR3 region: CASSSADRSTGELFF. CDR3 coding DNA: TGCGCCAGCAGCTCAGCGGACAGGTCAACCGGGGAGCTGTTTTTT. V usage is TRBV5-1 and J usage is TRBJ2-2, with 7 bases lining up with TRBD1. Germline CDR1 is SGHRS and CDR2 is YFSETQ. The CDR3 runs 15 residues. Trimming removed 3 bases from V and 5 bases from J; junction bases left unmatched: 7.

This clonotype was detected ten times or more. The chain is built from TRBV2 and TRBJ1-2, with a possible D match to TRBD1 (6 bases). CDR1 and CDR2 (germline): SNHLY, FYNNEI. Trimming shortened V by 5 bases and J by 6 bases, and 16 bases separated the two germline ends. The CDR3 contains 14 residues. The CDR3 loop is CASSPGQSIDGYTF. As DNA, the CDR3 is TGTGCCAGCAGTCCCGGACAGTCTATCGATGGCTACACCTTC.

This clonotype came up many times. The chain links TRBV6-2 or TRBV6-3 to TRBJ2-7; D remains unclear. There are 12 residues in the CDR3. The V and J ends lost 3 bases and 3 bases respectively, with 6 bases between them. Germline V CDR1 and CDR2: MNHEY, SVGEGT. The CDR3 sequence: CASSYRFYEQYF. CDR3 bases: TGTGCCAGCAGTTATCGTTTCTACGAGCAGTACTTC.

This clonotype was counted ten times or more. This chain links TRBV20-1 with TRBJ2-7, with D unresolved. This CDR3 contains 14 residues. V was trimmed by 6 bases and J by 0 bases, leaving 15 bases between them. Germline V CDR1 and CDR2: DFQATT, SNEGSKA (reference sequence). The CDR3 DNA reads as TGCAGTGCGAACACACAAACCTACTCCTACGAGCAGTACTTC. Translated: CSANTQTYSYEQYF.

The chain has TRBV5-1 and TRBJ2-3, with D perhaps matching TRBD1 (5 bases). Germline lookup yields CDR1 SGHRS and CDR2 YFSETQ. V lost 4 bases and J lost 0, with 12 bases in between. This CDR3 comprises 15 residues. Here the CDR3 reads CASSSTGSSTDTQYF. The CDR3 DNA reads TGCGCCAGCAGCAGTACAGGCTCTAGCACAGATACGCAGTATTTT. Supplemented by reference TRBV5-1 and TRBJ2-3, the full variable domain reads KAGVTQTPRYLIKTRGQQVTLSCSPISGHRSVSWYQQTPGQGLQFLFEYFSETQRNKGNFPGRFSGRQFSNSRSEMNVSTLELGDSALYLCASSSTGSSTDTQYFGPGTRLTVL.

V and J are TRBV12-3 or TRBV12-4 and TRBJ2-2; D may correspond to TRBD1 or TRBD2 (5 bases each). The CDR3 extends over 15 amino acids. Trimming cost V 6 bases and J 9 bases, with 20 bases left between them. CDR3 in amino acids: CASRLRPTGTRELFF. Here the CDR3 DNA reads TGTGCCAGCAGGCTTAGGCCCACTGGGACCCGGGAGCTGTTTTTT.

This clonotype was seen a few times. The gene calls are TRBV5-1 and TRBJ1-6, with TRBD1 as a possible D gene (5 bases). From germline, CDR1 is SGHRS and CDR2 YFSETQ. V was cut by 2 bases and J by 9 bases, with 12 bases left in between. The CDR3 consists of 14 residues. CDR3 sequence: CASSFEGRGSPLHF. The CDR3 region has the DNA TGCGCCAGCAGCTTTGAGGGGCGGGGTTCACCCCTCCACTTT.

This chain's CDR3 is CASRFGLAETGELFF. The CDR3 nucleotides are TGTGCCAGCCGATTCGGACTAGCGGAGACCGGGGAGCTGTTTTTT. The rearrangement links TRBV27 to TRBJ2-2; 10 positions match TRBD2. The germline CDR1 and CDR2 sequences are MNHEY and SMNVEV (reference sequence). Trimming at V came to 8 bases and at J to 5 bases, leaving 8 bases not matched to a gene. This CDR3 spans 15 amino acids.

This clonotype was found many times. The V call is TRBV2, the J call TRBJ1-1; TRBD1 aligns across 8 bases. This CDR3 contains 12 residues. Germline trimming cut 8 bases from V and 4 bases from J; bases unmatched to any gene: 3. In germline, CDR1 is SNHLY, CDR2 FYNNEI. CDR3 sequence reads: CASGTGGTEAFF. In DNA form, the CDR3 reads TGTGCCAGCGGCACAGGGGGCACTGAAGCTTTCTTT. Full variable domain (missing parts from reference TRBV2 and TRBJ1-1): EPEVTQTPSHQVTQMGQEVILRCVPISNHLYFYWYRQILGQKVEFLVSFYNNEISEKSEIFDDQFSVERPDGSNFTLKIRSTKLEDSAMYFCASGTGGTEAFFGQGTRLTVV.

This clonotype was observed at least ten times. The V call is TRBV7-9, the J call TRBJ2-7; 7 bases are a match to TRBD1. The length of the CDR3 is 18 residues. V lost 1 base to trimming and J lost 0 bases; unmatched junction nucleotides: 12. The germline V gene encodes CDR1 SEHNR and CDR2 FQNEAQ (reference sequence). The CDR3 sequence is CASSLGVGLRDSSYEQYF. The CDR3 nucleotides read TGTGCCAGCAGCTTAGGGGTTGGTCTCCGGGACAGCTCCTACGAGCAGTACTTC.

In this sample, this clonotype turned up many times. V is TRBV7-2 and J is TRBJ2-2, with unresolved D. Germline CDR1 is SGHTA and CDR2 is FQGNSA. V lost 5 bases and J 4 bases, leaving 11 bases between the germline ends. This CDR3 spans 14 amino acids. CDR3 sequence: CASSPEPFTGELFF. As DNA, the CDR3 is TGTGCCAGCAGCCCGGAGCCGTTCACCGGGGAGCTGTTTTTT.

The V gene is TRBV6-1, the J gene TRBJ1-4; TRBD1 is a possible D gene (5 bases). Germline V gene lookup returns CDR1 MNHNS and CDR2 SASEGT. The V and J ends lost 8 bases and 8 bases respectively, with 33 bases between them. CDR3 size: 19 residues. The CDR3 reads CASAPGRIRTPRLGEKLFF. The CDR3 coding sequence is TGTGCCAGCGCCCCAGGGAGGATAAGGACACCTAGGTTGGGGGAAAAACTGTTTTTT.

In the case of this clonotype: This may come from a read error, since a much larger clone is one base off. The rearrangement joins TRBV5-1 to TRBJ2-1; the match to TRBD2 covers 8 bases. The V gene's germline CDR1 is SGHRS and CDR2 YFSETQ. This CDR3 contains 16 residues. CDR3 nucleotide sequence: TGCACCAGCAGCTTATCCGGGGGGGCCGCTTACAATGAGCAGTTCTTC. This translates into CTSSLSGGAAYNEQFF.

This clonotype was found many times. The rearrangement uses TRBV30 and TRBJ2-7, with D unresolved. Germline V gives CDR1 GTSNPN, CDR2 SVGIG (reference sequence). Trimming shortened V by 1 base and J by 3 bases, and 7 bases separated the two germline ends. This CDR3 comprises 12 residues. CDR3 protein: CAWSAPGYEQYF. CDR3 bases: TGTGCCTGGAGTGCACCGGGCTACGAGCAGTACTTC.

This clonotype was found many times. The rearrangement links TRBV5-1 to TRBJ2-5, with 8 bases aligning to TRBD2. This CDR3 is 14 amino acids long. J was trimmed by 5 bases and V by 4 bases; bases with no gene match: 7. Germline V gene data show CDR1 as SGHRS and CDR2 as YFSETQ. The CDR3 DNA reads TGCGCCAGCAGCGTTAGCGGGATCTGGGAGACCCAGTACTTC. This translates into CASSVSGIWETQYF.

This clonotype was seen repeatedly, ten times or more. The V and J genes are TRBV28 and TRBJ2-5, with no clear D. This CDR3 is built from 11 residues. From germline, CDR1 is MDHEN and CDR2 SYDVKM. V lost 6 bases to trimming and J lost 7 bases, with 9 bases between them. The CDR3 DNA is TGTGCCAGCAGCTCCCCCATGACCCAGTACTTC. It yields the protein CASSSPMTQYF.

The V and J genes are TRBV19 and TRBJ2-1, with 8 bases that match TRBD2. The CDR3 contains 17 residues. Germline values: CDR1 LNHDA, CDR2 SQIVND (reference sequence). Unmatched junction bases numbered 6, after V lost 0 bases and J lost 2 bases. The CDR3 spells CASSIDLSGSAYNEQFF. CDR3 nucleotide sequence: TGTGCCAGTAGTATAGATCTAAGCGGGAGCGCCTACAATGAGCAGTTCTTC.

This clonotype was seen more than once but under ten times. This CDR3 is CASSTYQSVYGYTF. CDR3 in DNA: TGTGCCAGCAGCACATATCAGTCCGTCTATGGCTACACCTTC. The rearrangement uses TRBV7-9 and TRBJ1-2; D is undetermined. This CDR3 contains 14 residues. The ends were cut back, 5 bases at V and 4 bases at J, with 14 bases in the middle. Per germline, CDR1 SEHNR and CDR2 FQNEAQ (reference sequence).

This rearrangement joins TRBV27 to TRBJ2-5; 11 nucleotides agree with TRBD2. V dropped 2 bases and J dropped 7; count of bases not matched to a gene: 9. The germline gives CDR1 MNHEY, CDR2 SMNVEV (reference sequence). The CDR3 has 16 amino acids. In nucleotides, the CDR3 is TGTGCCAGCAGTTTAAGACTAGCGGGGACCGGGGGGACCCAGTACTTC. Translated, it gives CASSLRLAGTGGTQYF.

This clonotype was observed a few times. The chain carries TRBV14 and TRBJ2-3, with TRBD2 matching 8 bases. The CDR3 consists of 14 residues. From germline, CDR1 is SGHDN and CDR2 FVKESK. With V trimmed by 6 bases and J by 6 bases, 8 bases remained unmatched. The CDR3 region is CASRDSTSGDTQYF. CDR3 bases: TGTGCCAGCAGGGATTCAACTAGCGGTGATACGCAGTATTTT.

This clonotype was detected ten times or more. The V and J genes are TRBV28 and TRBJ1-5, with TRBD1 matching 10 bases. Germline trimming cut 4 bases from V and 7 bases from J; bases unmatched to any gene: 4. The CDR3 is made up of 14 amino acids. The germline V gene encodes CDR1 MDHEN and CDR2 SYDVKM. The CDR3 protein is CASSSGQGHQPQHF. CDR3 DNA sequence: TGTGCCAGCAGTTCGGGACAGGGGCACCAGCCCCAGCATTTT.

Many counts were recorded for this clonotype. The junction shows a germline mismatch at one end, possibly a read error. V gene TRBV12-3 or TRBV12-4 combines with J gene TRBJ1-2, with D tentatively TRBD1 (6 bases). The CDR3 sequence is 14 residues long. The CDR3 sequence: CASRLVGGADGYTF. The CDR3 DNA sequence: TGTGCCAGCAGATTAGTCGGGGGCGCGGATGGCTACACCTTC.

J is TRBJ1-2 and V is TRBV6-5, with 9 positions matching TRBD1. This CDR3 comprises 15 residues. CDR1 and CDR2 (germline): MNHEY, SVGAGI. The V and J ends lost 2 bases and 12 bases, in that order; junction bases with no gene match: 13. The CDR3 nucleotides are TGTGCCAGCAGTTACCTCGGGCGACAGGGGGATAGCCACACCTTC. The encoded protein is CASSYLGRQGDSHTF.

This chain uses TRBV7-9 with TRBJ2-3, with a weak D call TRBD2 (5 bases). The CDR3 runs 15 residues. Germline CDR1 is SEHNR and CDR2 is FQNEAQ (reference sequence). The V end lost 8 bases, the J end lost 0 bases, and 15 bases lay between the germline ends. CDR3 sequence: CASLRGSLSTDTQYF. DNA of the CDR3: TGTGCCAGCTTACGGGGTAGCTTAAGCACAGATACGCAGTATTTT.

This clonotype was observed at least ten times. The J gene is TRBJ2-2, the V gene TRBV5-1; 8 bases fit TRBD2. Per germline, CDR1 SGHRS and CDR2 YFSETQ. V was clipped by 5 bases and J by 6 bases; unmatched bases: 9. The CDR3 runs to 15 residues. CDR3 residues: CASSRWGLVPGELFF. The DNA for the CDR3 is TGCGCCAGCAGTCGATGGGGACTAGTTCCCGGGGAGCTGTTTTTT.